Described below is a single TCR beta chain sequence and its context. Replicate sorted-subset PCRs were loaded with roughly 190 ng DNA, 30,000 to 35,000 T cell genomes. The repertoire was sequenced with immunoSEQ multiplex PCR; TCRdb's copy has only in-frame clones and lacks some. This table has about 580,000 clones, roughly 98% appearing once. Germline values: CDR1 SGHAT, CDR2 FQNNGV. The CDR3 spans 12 residues. V was cut by 1 base and J by 7 bases, with 4 bases left in between. Naive CD8 cells comprised CD45RO-negative, CCR7-positively selected cells, excluding terminally differentiated effector memory CD45RA+ cells. This record belongs to a study of shared clonotypes between healthy human individuals.

The chain is built from TRBV11-2 and TRBJ2-2; D remains unclear. The receptor was isolated from a man between 25 and 39 years old in good health. Input material: naive CD8+ T cells sorted from blood. CDR3: CASSLGYGELFF. As DNA, the CDR3 is TGTGCCAGCAGCTTAGGTTACGGGGAGCTGTTTTTT.